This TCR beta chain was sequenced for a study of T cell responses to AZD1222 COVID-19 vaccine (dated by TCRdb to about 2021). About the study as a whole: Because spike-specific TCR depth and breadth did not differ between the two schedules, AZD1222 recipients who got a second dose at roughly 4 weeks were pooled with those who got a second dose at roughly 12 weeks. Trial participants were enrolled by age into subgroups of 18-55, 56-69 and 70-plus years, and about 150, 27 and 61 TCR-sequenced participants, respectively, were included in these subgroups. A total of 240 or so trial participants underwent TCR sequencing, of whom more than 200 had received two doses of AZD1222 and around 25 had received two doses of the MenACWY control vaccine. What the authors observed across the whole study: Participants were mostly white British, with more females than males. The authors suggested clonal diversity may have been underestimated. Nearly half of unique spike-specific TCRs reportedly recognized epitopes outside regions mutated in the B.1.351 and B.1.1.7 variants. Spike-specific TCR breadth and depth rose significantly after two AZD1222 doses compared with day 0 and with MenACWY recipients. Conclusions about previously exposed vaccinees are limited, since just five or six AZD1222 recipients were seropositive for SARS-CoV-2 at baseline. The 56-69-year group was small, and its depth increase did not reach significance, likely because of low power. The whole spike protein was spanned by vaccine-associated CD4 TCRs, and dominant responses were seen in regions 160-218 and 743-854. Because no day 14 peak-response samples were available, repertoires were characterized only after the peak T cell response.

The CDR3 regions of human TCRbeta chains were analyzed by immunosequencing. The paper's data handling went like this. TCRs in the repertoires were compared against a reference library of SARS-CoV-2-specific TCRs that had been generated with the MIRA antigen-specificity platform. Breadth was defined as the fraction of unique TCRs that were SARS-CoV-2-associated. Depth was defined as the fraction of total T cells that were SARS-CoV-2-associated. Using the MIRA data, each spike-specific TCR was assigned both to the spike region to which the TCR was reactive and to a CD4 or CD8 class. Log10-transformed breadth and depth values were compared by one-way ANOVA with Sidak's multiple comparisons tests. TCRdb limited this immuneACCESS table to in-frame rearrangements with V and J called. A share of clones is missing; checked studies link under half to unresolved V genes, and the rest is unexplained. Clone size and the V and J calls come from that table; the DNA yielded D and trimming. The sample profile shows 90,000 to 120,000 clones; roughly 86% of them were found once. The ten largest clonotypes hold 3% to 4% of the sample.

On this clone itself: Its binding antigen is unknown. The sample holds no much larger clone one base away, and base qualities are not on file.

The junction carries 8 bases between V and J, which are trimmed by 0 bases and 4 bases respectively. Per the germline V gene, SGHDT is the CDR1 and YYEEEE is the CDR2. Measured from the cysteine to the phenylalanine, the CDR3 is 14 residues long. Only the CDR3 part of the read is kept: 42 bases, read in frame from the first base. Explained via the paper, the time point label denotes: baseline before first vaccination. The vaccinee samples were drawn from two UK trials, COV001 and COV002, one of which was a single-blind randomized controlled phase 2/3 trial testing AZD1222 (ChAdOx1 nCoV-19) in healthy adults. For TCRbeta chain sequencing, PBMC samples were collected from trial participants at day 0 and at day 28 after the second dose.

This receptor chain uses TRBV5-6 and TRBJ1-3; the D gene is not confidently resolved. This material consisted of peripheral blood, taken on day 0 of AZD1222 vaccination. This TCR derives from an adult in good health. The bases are TGTGCCAGCAGCTTGGTCAACAGCGGAAACACCATATATTTT. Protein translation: CASSLVNSGNTIYF.